The 32 T cell receptor beta chains below all came from one sample that was sequenced in a study of cytomegalovirus exposure and HLA in healthy donors. PCR was performed using 60 Vbeta and 13 Jbeta primers. Produced via immunoSEQ multiplex PCR; TCRdb's table is partial and in-frame only. The sample lists about 190,000 clones; around 83% were seen once. Sequencing was done on a sample of PBMCs. The receptors stem from a woman between 18 and 30 years old in good health and CMV-seronegative.

The chain recombines TRBV18 with TRBJ1-1, with 9 bases aligning to TRBD1. The germline CDR1 and CDR2 sequences are KGHSH and LQKENI. This CDR3 comprises 14 residues. Trimming took 6 bases from V and 5 from J; bases not matched to a gene: 7. The CDR3 sequence: CASSRDRGSTEAFF. The CDR3 DNA is TGTGCCAGCTCTCGAGACAGGGGGAGTACTGAAGCTTTCTTT.

The chain links TRBV7-6 to TRBJ2-7; no firm D call. V was clipped by 2 bases and J by 1 base, with 15 bases between them. Germline assignment: CDR1 SGHVS and CDR2 FNYEAQ. The CDR3 extends over 16 amino acids. CDR3 bases: TGTGCCAGCAGCTTATCCCTCCCGGCGCGGTCCTACGAGCAGTACTTC. Encoded protein: CASSLSLPARSYEQYF.

This clone came up a few times. The same CDR3 is also encoded by other DNA sequences in this sample. The chain joins TRBV5-1 to TRBJ2-7; TRBD1 is a possible D gene (6 bases). Germline CDR1 SGHRS, CDR2 YFSETQ. CDR3 length equals 13 residues. V was cut by 0 bases and J by 4 bases, with 8 bases left in between. The CDR3 DNA reads TGCGCCAGCAGCTTGGACAGGGAGTACGAGCAGTACTTC. Encoded protein: CASSLDREYEQYF.

The chain uses TRBV29-1 and TRBJ1-2, with 7 nucleotides matching TRBD1. The trim removed 7 bases at V and 6 bases at J, leaving 8 bases unmatched. This CDR3 spans 12 amino acids. Germline V CDR1 and CDR2: SQVTM, ANQGSEA. The CDR3 is CSDDDRVDGYTF. CDR3 DNA sequence: TGCAGCGACGACGACAGGGTCGATGGCTACACCTTC.

This sequence joins TRBV7-2 and TRBJ2-7; D is unclear. The CDR3 is made up of 14 amino acids. The germline CDR1 and CDR2 sequences are SGHTA and FQGNSA. Trimming took 2 bases from V and 0 from J, leaving 8 bases between them. CDR3 coding DNA: TGTGCCAGCAGCTTATACGCGAGCTCCTACGAGCAGTACTTC. Translated: CASSLYASSYEQYF.

The gene calls are TRBV2 and TRBJ2-3; 8 nucleotides match TRBD1. CDR3 size: 15 residues. The trim removed 5 bases at V and 5 bases at J, leaving 9 bases unmatched. Germline values: CDR1 SNHLY, CDR2 FYNNEI. CDR3 coding DNA: TGTGCCAGCAGTCGCAGGGGGCTAATCATAGATACGCAGTATTTT. This gives the protein CASSRRGLIIDTQYF.

The V gene is TRBV5-1, the J gene TRBJ1-4; 7 positions match TRBD1. V shed 5 bases, J shed 2 bases, and the junction held 3 bases outside the gene matches. Germline assignment: CDR1 SGHRS and CDR2 YFSETQ. The CDR3 contains 14 residues. The CDR3 loop reads CASRTGDTNEKLFF. In DNA form, the CDR3 reads TGCGCCAGCAGAACAGGGGATACTAATGAAAAACTGTTTTTT.

The chain links TRBV2 to TRBJ1-4; D unresolved. V was shortened by 4 bases and J by 7 bases, with 7 bases between the two germline ends. Germline CDR1 SNHLY, CDR2 FYNNEI. This CDR3 region has 12 residues. In nucleotides, the CDR3 is TGTGCCAGCAGTGCTGAGATTGAAAAACTGTTTTTT. This translates into CASSAEIEKLFF. Using reference TRBV2 and TRBJ1-4 for the parts outside the CDR3, the full variable domain is EPEVTQTPSHQVTQMGQEVILRCVPISNHLYFYWYRQILGQKVEFLVSFYNNEISEKSEIFDDQFSVERPDGSNFTLKIRSTKLEDSAMYFCASSAEIEKLFFGSGTQLSVL.

Points on this clone: Other nucleotide sequences from this sample produce the same CDR3. V usage is TRBV5-1 and J usage is TRBJ1-3; 7 nucleotides agree with TRBD1. Germline CDR1 SGHRS, CDR2 YFSETQ. Trimming took 4 bases from V and 2 from J; bases not matched to a gene: 3. This CDR3 comprises 14 residues. DNA of the CDR3: TGCGCCAGCAGCCTCGACAGGGCTGGAAACACCATATATTTT. This gives the protein CASSLDRAGNTIYF. The whole variable domain, remainder taken from reference TRBV5-1 and TRBJ1-3, is KAGVTQTPRYLIKTRGQQVTLSCSPISGHRSVSWYQQTPGQGLQFLFEYFSETQRNKGNFPGRFSGRQFSNSRSEMNVSTLELGDSALYLCASSLDRAGNTIYFGEGSWLTVV.

The J gene is TRBJ2-5, the V gene TRBV19; 16 nucleotides agree with TRBD2. The CDR3 is 17 residues long. The V gene's germline CDR1 is LNHDA and CDR2 SQIVND (reference sequence). The V gene end was trimmed by 4 bases and the J gene end by 5 bases; junction bases not matched to a gene: 7. CDR3 protein: CASSSGTSGRAYETQYF. The DNA for the CDR3 is TGTGCCAGTAGTAGCGGGACTAGCGGGAGGGCCTATGAGACCCAGTACTTC. Drawing the rest from reference TRBV19 and TRBJ2-5, the complete variable domain is DGGITQSPKYLFRKEGQNVTLSCEQNLNHDAMYWYRQDPGQGLRLIYYSQIVNDFQKGDIAEGYSVSREKKESFPLTVTSAQKNPTAFYLCASSSGTSGRAYETQYFGPGTRLLVL.

The rearrangement uses TRBV11-2 and TRBJ1-2; maybe TRBD1 (6 bases). V lost 2 bases to trimming and J lost 7 bases, with 14 bases between them. Germline V gene data show CDR1 as SGHAT and CDR2 as FQNNGV. CDR3 length equals 14 residues. In DNA, the CDR3 is TGTGCCAGCAGCTTATCGGCAGGGGACGGTGGCTACACCTTC. It codes for CASSLSAGDGGYTF.

In its sample, this clone was seen a few times. V and J are TRBV6-6 and TRBJ2-7; possibly TRBD1 for D (5 bases). V was pared by 2 bases and J by 3 bases, with 11 bases between. CDR1 MNHNY and CDR2 SVGAGI come from the germline V gene (reference sequence). The CDR3 loop spans 14 amino acids. CDR3 residues: CASSYGRTLYEQYF. CDR3 in DNA: TGTGCCAGCAGTTACGGCCGGACACTCTACGAGCAGTACTTC.

This rearrangement joins TRBV2 to TRBJ2-2; the D gene is possibly TRBD2 (6 bases). Trimming cost V 3 bases and J 4 bases, with 6 bases left between them. CDR3 length equals 13 residues. Germline V gene sequence: CDR1 SNHLY, CDR2 FYNNEI. CDR3 DNA sequence: TGTGCCAGCAGTGAGGGGGGCACCGGGGAGCTGTTTTTT. Amino acids: CASSEGGTGELFF.

Regarding this clone: Other DNA sequences within the sample encode an identical CDR3. The V gene is TRBV7-2, the J gene TRBJ2-7; D is possibly TRBD2 (6 bases). Trimming stripped 5 bases from V and 3 bases from J, with 8 bases between. Germline V gives CDR1 SGHTA, CDR2 FQGNSA. This CDR3 is built from 12 residues. CDR3 nucleotide sequence: TGTGCCAGCAGCCACGGGAGCTACGAGCAGTACTTC. Protein: CASSHGSYEQYF.

This clone was recorded a few times. This rearrangement joins TRBV30 to TRBJ1-1; D is perhaps TRBD1 (6 bases). Trimming removed 3 bases from V and 9 bases from J, with 11 bases in between. The germline V gene has CDR1 GTSNPN and CDR2 SVGIG (reference sequence). The CDR3 length is 11 residues. The CDR3 reads CAWSAGAKAFF. In DNA form, the CDR3 reads TGTGCCTGGAGCGCAGGGGCGAAAGCTTTCTTT. Based on the CDR3 plus reference TRBV30 and TRBJ1-1, the full variable domain is SQTIHQWPATLVQPVGSPLSLECTVEGTSNPNLYWYRQAAGRGLQLLFYSVGIGQISSEVPQNLSASRPQDRQFILSSKKLLLSDSGFYLCAWSAGAKAFFGQGTRLTVV.

This clone was observed once. The rearrangement uses TRBV28 and TRBJ2-1; TRBD2 matches at 11 bases. This CDR3 is built from 19 residues. Per the germline V gene, CDR1 is MDHEN and CDR2 is SYDVKM. V gave up 1 base and J gave up 6 bases; unmatched junction bases: 14. CDR3 in DNA: TGTGCCAGCAGTTTATTTAACTCCCACCTAGCGGGAGGAAGCAATGAGCAGTTCTTC. It yields the protein CASSLFNSHLAGGSNEQFF.

The chain combines TRBV29-1 with TRBJ2-7; 10 bases agree with TRBD1. The CDR3 is 13 residues long. After removal of 6 bases from V and 5 bases from J, the junction contained 7 bases not matched to a gene. Germline assignment: CDR1 SQVTM and CDR2 ANQGSEA. As DNA, the CDR3 is TGCAGCGTACCGGGACAGGGGTACAACGAGCAGTACTTC. This encodes CSVPGQGYNEQYF.

The chain employs TRBV6-6 and TRBJ1-2, with a possible D match to TRBD1 (6 bases). Trimming pared 1 base from V and 6 bases from J, leaving 9 bases between. The CDR3 totals 13 residues. The germline V gene has CDR1 MNHNY and CDR2 SVGAGI (reference sequence). CDR3 amino acids: CASSYYRVHGYTF. CDR3 in DNA: TGTGCCAGCAGTTACTACAGGGTCCATGGCTACACCTTC.

The rearrangement links TRBV2 to TRBJ1-2; no clear D gene. The ends were cut back, 4 bases at V and 3 bases at J, with 9 bases in the middle. CDR1 is SNHLY and CDR2 is FYNNEI in the germline V gene. The CDR3 runs 13 residues. The CDR3 protein is CASSGGSYYGYTF. The DNA for the CDR3 is TGTGCCAGCAGTGGTGGTAGCTACTATGGCTACACCTTC.

The chain links TRBV7-9 to TRBJ1-2; 7 bases fit TRBD1. CDR1 SEHNR and CDR2 FQNEAQ come from the germline V gene (reference sequence). There are 14 residues in the CDR3. Trimming took 5 bases from V and 6 from J; bases not matched to a gene: 9. The CDR3 sequence: CASSSWAGGDGYTF. The CDR3, as DNA: TGTGCCAGCAGCAGTTGGGCAGGGGGAGATGGCTACACCTTC.

The genes are TRBV29-1 and TRBJ1-2, with 9 positions matching TRBD1. Germline loops: CDR1 SQVTM, CDR2 ANQGSEA. The CDR3 consists of 14 residues. Germline trimming cut 4 bases from V and 4 bases from J; bases unmatched to any gene: 7. CDR3 loop: CSVGTGVVGYGYTF. In nucleotides, the CDR3 is TGCAGCGTTGGGACAGGGGTTGTCGGCTATGGCTACACCTTC.

This rearrangement joins TRBV6-4 to TRBJ2-3; TRBD2 agrees at 7 bases. The V segment lost 7 bases and the J segment 5 bases; nucleotides outside the gene matches: 12. The CDR3 extends over 15 amino acids. CDR1 MRHNA and CDR2 SNTAGT come from the germline V gene. CDR3 residues: CASICGSVYRDTQYF. The CDR3 nucleotides are TGTGCCAGCATCTGCGGGAGCGTTTATAGAGATACGCAGTATTTT.

This clone was seen only a few times. The chain uses TRBV19 and TRBJ2-7; D may be TRBD2 (6 bases). V lost 3 bases and J lost 0, with 9 bases in between. CDR3 length equals 14 residues. Germline CDR1 is LNHDA and CDR2 is SQIVND (reference sequence). Here the CDR3 reads CASSIDGSSYEQYF. CDR3 DNA sequence: TGTGCCAGTAGTATCGACGGGAGCTCCTACGAGCAGTACTTC.

J is TRBJ1-1 and V is TRBV5-1; the D gene is possibly TRBD1 (6 bases). The CDR3 covers 13 residues. Between the trimmed V and J ends, which lost 4 bases and 3 bases, there was a span of 10 bases. From germline, CDR1 is SGHRS and CDR2 YFSETQ. CDR3 amino acids: CASSPRGHTEAFF. The DNA for the CDR3 is TGCGCCAGCAGCCCCAGGGGCCACACTGAAGCTTTCTTT. The full variable domain, in which reference TRBV5-1 and TRBJ1-1 provide the parts outside the CDR3, is KAGVTQTPRYLIKTRGQQVTLSCSPISGHRSVSWYQQTPGQGLQFLFEYFSETQRNKGNFPGRFSGRQFSNSRSEMNVSTLELGDSALYLCASSPRGHTEAFFGQGTRLTVV.

This rearrangement joins TRBV27 to TRBJ2-2, with D maybe TRBD1 (5 bases). CDR3 length: 13 residues. V was pared by 6 bases and J by 0 bases, with 5 bases between. Germline V gene data show CDR1 as MNHEY and CDR2 as SMNVEV (reference sequence). The CDR3 bases are TGTGCCAGCAGACAGGCGAACACCGGGGAGCTGTTTTTT. This translates into CASRQANTGELFF.

The chain has TRBV14 and TRBJ2-7; TRBD1 agrees at 7 bases. With V trimmed by 1 base and J by 0 bases, 18 bases remained unmatched. The CDR3 consists of 20 residues. Germline V gene data show CDR1 as SGHDN and CDR2 as FVKESK. The CDR3 sequence: CASSQGKGQRNPITSYEQYF. The CDR3 DNA reads TGTGCCAGCAGCCAAGGGAAGGGACAGAGAAACCCAATTACCTCCTACGAGCAGTACTTC.

The V call is TRBV4-1, the J call TRBJ2-4; the D is unclear. From germline, CDR1 is MGHRA and CDR2 YSYEKL. V dropped 2 bases and J dropped 0 bases, with 14 bases sitting between them. This CDR3 comprises 17 residues. The CDR3 protein is CASSQSGEILAKNIQYF. CDR3 nucleotides: TGCGCCAGCAGCCAATCCGGAGAGATTCTAGCCAAAAACATTCAGTACTTC.

This chain connects TRBV5-6 to TRBJ1-2, with a tentative D call TRBD1 (6 bases). V was cut by 2 bases and J by 4 bases, with 12 bases left in between. The CDR3 contains 14 residues. Germline loops: CDR1 SGHDT, CDR2 YYEEEE. CDR3 protein: CASSFGGGLYGYTF. As DNA, the CDR3 is TGTGCCAGCAGCTTCGGGGGGGGCCTCTATGGCTACACCTTC.

J is TRBJ1-1 and V is TRBV6-1; 8 bases agree with TRBD1. This CDR3 spans 14 amino acids. With 4 bases clipped from V and 2 bases from J, the junction kept 3 bases outside the gene matches. Germline lookup yields CDR1 MNHNS and CDR2 SASEGT. CDR3 sequence (DNA): TGTGCCAGCAGTGCCGGACAGGGTAACACTGAAGCTTTCTTT. This sequence encodes CASSAGQGNTEAFF.

The CDR3 reads CASRPGAENTEAFF. In DNA form, the CDR3 reads TGTGCCAGCAGGCCAGGGGCGGAGAACACTGAAGCTTTCTTT. V and J are TRBV7-6 and TRBJ1-1; weak D call: TRBD1 (6 bases). This CDR3 comprises 14 residues. The germline V and J ends were trimmed by 6 bases and 1 base, with 12 bases remaining between them. Germline loops: CDR1 SGHVS, CDR2 FNYEAQ.

This clone was picked up a small number of times. J is TRBJ1-2 and V is TRBV6-5; tentatively, D is TRBD1 (5 bases). Germline CDR1 reads MNHEY; CDR2 reads SVGAGI. CDR3 length: 13 amino acids. V gave up 5 bases and J gave up 8 bases, with 15 bases separating them. The CDR3: CASSRGGTQGYTF. DNA of the CDR3: TGTGCCAGCAGTCGGGGAGGGACGCAGGGCTACACCTTC.

This clone was recorded only once. The V gene is TRBV7-2, the J gene TRBJ1-5, with D unresolved. The CDR3 consists of 12 residues. Trimming shortened V by 3 bases and J by 5 bases, and 5 bases separated the two germline ends. Germline V gene data show CDR1 as SGHTA and CDR2 as FQGNSA. DNA for the CDR3: TGTGCCAGCAGCTTTAGAGATCAGCCCCAGCATTTT. Protein product: CASSFRDQPQHF.